The 16 T cell receptor beta chains in this list originate from one sample, sequenced in a study of blood T cell repertoires in COVID-19 (dated by TCRdb to 2020 to 2022). The protocol used for the library was the immunoSEQ multiplex PCR assay. TCRdb provides this immuneACCESS table in a form limited to in-frame rearrangements. Some clones are lacking; in checked studies, under half of them reflect an unresolved V gene, and why the rest are absent is not known. Present in this sample are around 700,000 clones, approximately 90% of which were seen just once. The top ten constitute under 0.3% of the sample. Sequencing was done on a sample of peripheral blood. Source of these receptors: a woman between 18 and 29 years old with acute or convalescent COVID-19.

This chain uses TRBV29-1 with TRBJ2-7; TRBD1 matches at 7 bases. V shed 6 bases, J shed 5 bases, and the junction held 10 bases outside the gene matches. The CDR3 contains 13 residues. CDR1 SQVTM and CDR2 ANQGSEA come from the germline V gene. The CDR3 DNA follows: TGCAGCGTCAGGAGACAGGGTTCTAACGAGCAGTACTTC. Translated: CSVRRQGSNEQYF.

This clone was picked up a small number of times. The chain employs TRBV19 and TRBJ1-1, with D tentatively TRBD1 (5 bases). Germline CDR1 and CDR2: LNHDA and SQIVND (reference sequence). The ends were cut back, 2 bases at V and 5 bases at J, with 9 bases in the middle. The CDR3 runs to 13 residues. The chain's CDR3 is CASSIQGLTEAFF. The CDR3 region has the DNA TGTGCCAGTAGTATACAGGGTTTGACTGAAGCTTTCTTT.

The rearrangement joins TRBV4-2 to TRBJ1-5, with TRBD1 as a possible D gene (5 bases). The CDR3 sequence is 15 residues long. The germline V gene has CDR1 LGHNA and CDR2 YNFKEQ. With 4 bases removed from V and 5 bases from J, the gap between germline ends came to 15 bases. The CDR3 is CASSRHQGYDQPQHF. CDR3 nucleotide sequence: TGTGCCAGCAGCCGACATCAGGGTTATGATCAGCCCCAGCATTTT.

The chain is built from TRBV25-1 and TRBJ2-7; no reliable D call. Per germline, CDR1 MGHDK and CDR2 SYGVNS. Trimming shortened V by 2 bases and J by 3 bases, and 11 bases separated the two germline ends. The CDR3 covers 14 residues. The CDR3 bases are TGTGCCAGCAGTGAACGTGCAGGCATCTACGAGCAGTACTTC. Translated: CASSERAGIYEQYF.

This clone came up once. The J gene is TRBJ1-1, the V gene TRBV2, with TRBD1 matching over 7 bases. Germline CDR1 reads SNHLY; CDR2 reads FYNNEI. Unmatched junction bases numbered 7, after V lost 7 bases and J lost 2 bases. The length of the CDR3 is 14 residues. As DNA, the CDR3 is TGTGCCAGCAAGCTAAGGGGGCTAAACACTGAAGCTTTCTTT. As protein: CASKLRGLNTEAFF.

The chain carries TRBV11-1 and TRBJ2-3; a possible D gene is TRBD2 (5 bases). CDR3 length: 13 residues. The germline V gene encodes CDR1 SGHAT and CDR2 FQDESV (reference sequence). V gave up 6 bases and J gave up 6 bases, with 13 bases separating them. The CDR3 DNA sequence: TGTGCCAGCAGGCCCGTAGGGAGCGATACGCAGTATTTT. This translates into CASRPVGSDTQYF.

This chain uses TRBV9 with TRBJ1-2; 7 bases map to TRBD1. Germline V gene lookup returns CDR1 SGDLS and CDR2 YYNGEE. There are 14 residues in the CDR3. J gave up 3 bases and V 3 bases, and 5 bases lay outside the gene matches. CDR3 sequence: CASSGPTGHYGYTF. CDR3 bases: TGTGCCAGCAGCGGCCCGACAGGGCACTATGGCTACACCTTC.

This chain uses TRBV6-6 with TRBJ1-1, with D uncertain. V shed 0 bases and J shed 4 bases, with 9 bases lying between them. Per germline, CDR1 MNHNY and CDR2 SVGAGI (reference sequence). There are 14 residues in the CDR3. The CDR3: CASSYSGAGTEAFF. For the CDR3, the DNA is TGTGCCAGCAGTTACTCGGGCGCGGGCACTGAAGCTTTCTTT.

The chain is built from TRBV5-5 and TRBJ1-2, with D perhaps matching TRBD1 (5 bases). Germline CDR1 is SGHKS and CDR2 is YYEKEE (reference sequence). This CDR3 is 12 amino acids long. The germline V and J ends were trimmed by 1 base and 8 bases, with 9 bases remaining between them. The CDR3 nucleotides are TGTGCCAGCAGCTTGACAGGTGGCGGCTACACCTTC. It is translated as CASSLTGGGYTF.

The chain employs TRBV9 and TRBJ2-1; 7 positions agree with TRBD2. With V trimmed by 0 bases and J by 0 bases, 3 bases remained unmatched. The CDR3 consists of 16 residues. Germline V CDR1 and CDR2: SGDLS, YYNGEE. The CDR3 nucleotides are TGTGCCAGCAGCGTAGACCAGCGGGGCTCCTACAATGAGCAGTTCTTC. Encoded protein: CASSVDQRGSYNEQFF.

The chain combines TRBV30 with TRBJ2-5; 7 positions match TRBD2. The CDR3 length is 12 residues. The trim removed 3 bases at V and 4 bases at J, leaving 2 bases unmatched. Looked up from germline, CDR1 is GTSNPN and CDR2 is SVGIG (reference sequence). The CDR3 sequence: CAWSPGGETQYF. The CDR3 DNA is TGTGCCTGGAGCCCGGGGGGAGAGACCCAGTACTTC.

This rearrangement joins TRBV19 to TRBJ2-5, with 7 bases fitting TRBD2. Germline V gives CDR1 LNHDA, CDR2 SQIVND (reference sequence). Losses at the gene ends were 3 bases for V and 3 bases for J; bases not matched to a gene: 4. The CDR3 has 14 amino acids. CDR3: CASSIRGTKETQYF. The CDR3 DNA sequence: TGTGCCAGTAGTATTCGGGGGACTAAAGAGACCCAGTACTTC.

The genes are TRBV6-2 or TRBV6-3 and TRBJ1-6; 7 bases match TRBD1. Germline V CDR1 and CDR2: MNHEY, SVGEGT. Trimming at V came to 4 bases and at J to 4 bases, leaving 4 bases not matched to a gene. The CDR3 contains 15 residues. CDR3 bases: TGTGCCAGCAGTTTTCCGACAGGGTATAATTCACCCCTCCACTTT. The encoded protein is CASSFPTGYNSPLHF.

This chain joins TRBV10-3 and TRBJ1-2, with D possibly matching TRBD1 (6 bases). The V gene lost 3 bases and the J gene lost 1 base, with 12 bases spanning the gap. CDR3 length equals 15 residues. The germline V gene has CDR1 ENHRY and CDR2 SYGVKD. Here the CDR3 reads CAISDGQRINYGYTF. The CDR3 bases are TGTGCCATCAGTGACGGACAGAGAATTAACTATGGCTACACCTTC.

The chain links TRBV21-1 to TRBJ1-2. TRBV21-1 is classified as a pseudogene. The CDR3 totals 16 residues. The CDR3 loop is CASSARLPLRNYGYTF. As DNA, the CDR3 is TGTGCCAGCAGCGCGAGACTTCCTCTAAGAAACTATGGCTACACCTTC.

The chain joins TRBV7-8 to TRBJ1-2; 7 positions match TRBD1. V dropped 5 bases and J dropped 8; count of bases not matched to a gene: 11. CDR3 length equals 14 residues. Looked up from germline, CDR1 is SGHVS and CDR2 is FQNEAQ. CDR3 in amino acids: CASSPRTGRYGYTF. CDR3 sequence (DNA): TGTGCCAGCAGCCCCAGGACAGGCCGCTACGGCTACACCTTC.